This TCR beta chain appears in the sequencing data of a study of shared clonotypes between healthy human individuals. Points from the study as a whole: The sampled material consisted only of blood, and tissue repertoires are likely to differ.

This clone was observed a few times. Its antigen remains unknown. The CDR3 is made up of 13 amino acids. Germline V gene lookup returns CDR1 MGHDK and CDR2 SYGVNS. Trimming took off 6 bases at V and 4 bases at J, with 9 bases between the two ends. The sequenced material, unsorted PBMC DNA, was run on ten immunoSEQ deep assay plates. Method: immunoSEQ multiplex PCR; TCRdb's copy keeps in-frame clones and lacks some. The sample holds around 500,000 clones; 76% are singletons and the top ten take 10% to 15%. The sequenced sample was PBMCs. The TCR was taken from a woman aged 40-49 years in good health. Some clones in this sample may be carry-over from other donors' samples. The chain recombines TRBV25-1 with TRBJ2-2, with D possibly TRBD1 on 6 matching bases. The CDR3 coding sequence is TGTGCCAGCAGAGGGACACCCACCGGGGAGCTGTTTTTT. Its protein is CASRGTPTGELFF.